This entry describes one T cell receptor (beta chain). Its antigen is not known. Data came from immunoSEQ multiplex PCR; TCRdb stores just in-frame clones and leaves some out. The sample has some 110,000 clones; 80% to 95% are singletons. This sample was taken from a study of CD4+ T cells in melanoma. Study-wide results and caveats: CD8+ T cell, macrophage and B cell function reportedly correlated with neoantigen-specific CD4+ T cells.

Germline V gene sequence: CDR1 GTSNPN, CDR2 SVGIG (reference sequence). The CDR3 length is 16 residues. V lost 0 bases and J lost 6, with 17 bases in between. The TCR was taken from a human donor with melanoma. V usage is TRBV30 and J usage is TRBJ2-2; D possibly corresponds to TRBD2 (7 bases). The sample was peripheral blood. CDR3 region: CAWSVPLTGRAGELFF. In DNA form, the CDR3 reads TGTGCCTGGAGTGTACCCCTCACAGGGAGGGCCGGGGAGCTGTTTTTT.